This T cell receptor beta chain appears in the sequencing data of a study of blood T cell repertoires in COVID-19. The method was immunoSEQ multiplex PCR; TCRdb's version includes in-frame clones alone and lacks a portion of them. Found here are 68,000 or so clones, around 90% of them singletons; the top ten hold 6.5% to 8%. This clone was observed once. V was pared by 1 base and J by 2 bases, with 11 bases between. This CDR3 is built from 15 residues. Germline V CDR1 and CDR2: SNHLY, FYNNEI. The Seattle patients joined while their infection was active and were tracked longitudinally afterward. Sequenced sample: peripheral blood. This TCR was sampled from a man aged 40-49 years with COVID-19, enrolled during active disease. The chain employs TRBV2 and TRBJ2-5; TRBD2 might be the D (6 bases). The DNA of the CDR3 is TGTGCCAGCAGTGAAGGGGGCGGGATACAAGAGACCCAGTACTTC. Protein product: CASSEGGGIQETQYF.